A selection of T cell receptor beta chains follows, all from one sample in a study of shared clonotypes between healthy human individuals. Sequencing was performed with immunoSEQ multiplex PCR; in TCRdb, only in-frame clones are kept and a portion is missing. The table has about 680,000 clones, 92% seen once; the top ten hold more than 20%. Sequences were obtained from naive CD8+ T cells sorted from blood. The receptors originated from a man aged 25-45 years in good health. CDR3s include the opening cysteine and the closing phenylalanine or tryptophan. A D gene is named only where the DNA matches it firmly. Clone size is shown for a subset of rows, as once, few, many or a class of expanded clone.

v_gene: TRBV19; len: 14; abundance: once; d_gene: NA; j_gene: TRBJ1-5; CDR3aa: CATAGSDSNQPQHF; CDR3nt: TGTGCCACCGCCGGCAGCGATAGCAATCAGCCCCAGCATTTT
v_gene: TRBV21-1; len: 17; abundance: NA; d_gene: NA; j_gene: TRBJ2-7; CDR3aa: CASRAGREIPKGYEQYF; CDR3nt: TGTGCCAGCCGTGCGGGGCGGGAGATACCAAAAGGGTACGAGCAGTACTTC
v_gene: TRBV9; len: 15; abundance: few; d_gene: NA; j_gene: TRBJ2-2; CDR3aa: CASSVDGSPDGELFF; CDR3nt: TGTGCCAGCAGCGTAGATGGGTCTCCTGACGGGGAGCTGTTTTTT
v_gene: TRBV6-6; len: 14; abundance: NA; d_gene: NA; j_gene: TRBJ1-1; CDR3aa: CASSYGTLETEAFF; CDR3nt: TGTGCCAGCAGTTATGGGACTTTGGAAACTGAAGCTTTCTTT
v_gene: TRBV28; len: 14; abundance: NA; d_gene: NA; j_gene: TRBJ2-7; CDR3aa: CASSLSGDGYEQYF; CDR3nt: TGTGCCAGCAGTTTATCCGGGGACGGCTACGAGCAGTACTTC
v_gene: TRBV30; len: 15; abundance: few; d_gene: NA; j_gene: TRBJ2-3; CDR3aa: CACKIRQFSTDTQYF; CDR3nt: TGTGCCTGCAAAATCCGACAGTTCAGCACAGATACGCAGTATTTT
v_gene: TRBV5-1; len: 14; abundance: once; d_gene: TRBD1; j_gene: TRBJ1-1; CDR3aa: CASSIGQGGTEAFF; CDR3nt: TGCGCCAGCAGTATCGGACAGGGCGGGACTGAAGCTTTCTTT
v_gene: TRBV5-1; len: 14; abundance: NA; d_gene: NA; j_gene: TRBJ2-7; CDR3aa: CASSPGAGSYEQYF; CDR3nt: TGCGCCAGCAGCCCTGGTGCTGGTTCCTACGAGCAGTACTTC
v_gene: TRBV7-8; len: 18; abundance: NA; d_gene: TRBD1; j_gene: TRBJ1-5; CDR3aa: CASSSHYRQGDSNQPQHF; CDR3nt: TGTGCCAGCAGCTCACACTATCGGCAGGGGGACTCTAATCAGCCCCAGCATTTT
v_gene: TRBV11-2; len: 15; abundance: NA; d_gene: TRBD2; j_gene: TRBJ2-7; CDR3aa: CASSLVAGGTYEQYF; CDR3nt: TGTGCCAGCAGCTTAGTAGCGGGAGGGACCTACGAGCAGTACTTC
v_gene: TRBV30; len: 19; abundance: once; d_gene: NA; j_gene: TRBJ1-1; CDR3aa: CAWSHKPFRQGSRNTEAFF; CDR3nt: TGTGCCTGGAGTCATAAGCCCTTCCGGCAGGGTAGTCGAAACACTGAAGCTTTCTTT
v_gene: TRBV5-6; len: 14; abundance: NA; d_gene: TRBD1; j_gene: TRBJ1-1; CDR3aa: CASSQGQSITEAFF; CDR3nt: TGTGCCAGCAGCCAGGGACAGAGTATTACTGAAGCTTTCTTT
v_gene: TRBV29-1; len: 13; abundance: NA; d_gene: NA; j_gene: TRBJ2-3; CDR3aa: CSVDGISADTQYF; CDR3nt: TGCAGCGTTGATGGCATTTCAGCGGATACGCAGTATTTT
v_gene: TRBV27; len: 12; abundance: few; d_gene: NA; j_gene: TRBJ2-2; CDR3aa: CASSWLSGELFF; CDR3nt: TGTGCCAGCAGTTGGCTTTCCGGGGAGCTGTTTTTT
v_gene: TRBV27; len: 12; abundance: NA; d_gene: NA; j_gene: TRBJ1-1; CDR3aa: CASSSPGTEAFF; CDR3nt: TGTGCCAGCAGTTCCCCGGGGACAGAAGCTTTCTTT
v_gene: TRBV6-5; len: 14; abundance: NA; d_gene: TRBD2; j_gene: TRBJ2-3; CDR3aa: CASRQREAADTQYF; CDR3nt: TGTGCCAGCAGGCAACGGGAGGCTGCAGATACGCAGTATTTT
v_gene: TRBV21-1; len: 16; abundance: NA; d_gene: NA; j_gene: TRBJ1-5; CDR3aa: CAIPNLGAGGDQPQHF; CDR3nt: TGTGCCATCCCTAACCTTGGGGCCGGGGGGGATCAGCCCCAGCATTTT
v_gene: TRBV30; len: 12; abundance: once; d_gene: NA; j_gene: TRBJ1-4; CDR3aa: CAWSVLSEKLFF; CDR3nt: TGTGCCTGGAGTGTATTGAGTGAAAAACTGTTTTTT
v_gene: TRBV11-3; len: 13; abundance: NA; d_gene: NA; j_gene: TRBJ2-5; CDR3aa: CASKMRGQETQYF; CDR3nt: TGTGCCAGCAAAATGAGGGGCCAAGAGACCCAGTACTTC
v_gene: TRBV29-1; len: 13; abundance: NA; d_gene: NA; j_gene: TRBJ2-7; CDR3aa: CSVLDTRAYEQYF; CDR3nt: TGCAGCGTTTTAGATACGCGGGCCTACGAGCAGTACTTC
v_gene: TRBV19; len: 15; abundance: NA; d_gene: NA; j_gene: TRBJ1-1; CDR3aa: CASSIRGSLNTEAFF; CDR3nt: TGTGCCAGTAGTATAAGGGGCAGCCTGAACACTGAAGCTTTCTTT
v_gene: TRBV10-3; len: 15; abundance: once; d_gene: NA; j_gene: TRBJ2-7; CDR3aa: CAISERPRGGYEQYF; CDR3nt: TGTGCCATCAGTGAAAGACCTCGGGGAGGATACGAGCAGTACTTC
v_gene: TRBV6-5; len: 14; abundance: NA; d_gene: TRBD2; j_gene: TRBJ2-1; CDR3aa: CASTVAGGSNEQFF; CDR3nt: TGTGCCAGCACGGTAGCGGGAGGTAGTAATGAGCAGTTCTTC
v_gene: TRBV27; len: 15; abundance: NA; d_gene: NA; j_gene: TRBJ2-1; CDR3aa: CASTDSSDVYNEQFF; CDR3nt: TGTGCCAGCACGGACAGTTCCGATGTCTACAATGAGCAGTTCTTC
v_gene: TRBV2; len: 16; abundance: few; d_gene: NA; j_gene: TRBJ1-1; CDR3aa: CASTGRLDKLNTEAFF; CDR3nt: TGTGCCAGCACAGGACGGCTAGACAAACTGAACACTGAAGCTTTCTTT
v_gene: TRBV11-2; len: 17; abundance: NA; d_gene: NA; j_gene: TRBJ2-7; CDR3aa: CASSLESHTGPNYEQYF; CDR3nt: TGTGCCAGCAGCTTAGAATCCCATACTGGGCCGAACTACGAGCAGTACTTC
v_gene: TRBV19; len: 14; abundance: NA; d_gene: TRBD1; j_gene: TRBJ2-7; CDR3aa: CASSIGTGDYEQYF; CDR3nt: TGTGCCAGTAGTATTGGGACAGGCGATTACGAGCAGTACTTC
v_gene: TRBV14; len: 16; abundance: NA; d_gene: NA; j_gene: TRBJ1-5; CDR3aa: CASSQGYPGSNQPQHF; CDR3nt: TGTGCCAGCAGCCAAGGGTACCCGGGTAGCAATCAGCCCCAGCATTTT
v_gene: TRBV5-6; len: 13; abundance: NA; d_gene: NA; j_gene: TRBJ1-2; CDR3aa: CASSLGGDYGYTF; CDR3nt: TGTGCCAGCAGCTTGGGCGGAGACTATGGCTACACCTTC
v_gene: TRBV2; len: 16; abundance: NA; d_gene: NA; j_gene: TRBJ2-1; CDR3aa: CASSGQSLTVYNEQFF; CDR3nt: TGTGCCAGCAGCGGACAGTCCTTAACGGTTTACAATGAGCAGTTCTTC
v_gene: TRBV27; len: 21; abundance: NA; d_gene: TRBD2; j_gene: TRBJ2-5; CDR3aa: CASSLSGKGTSGRGLQETQYF; CDR3nt: TGTGCCAGCAGTTTATCGGGGAAGGGGACTAGCGGGAGGGGACTGCAAGAGACCCAGTACTTC
v_gene: TRBV19; len: 15; abundance: NA; d_gene: NA; j_gene: TRBJ2-2; CDR3aa: CASNNRDGNTGELFF; CDR3nt: TGTGCCAGTAATAACCGGGACGGGAACACCGGGGAGCTGTTTTTT
v_gene: TRBV5-8; len: 16; abundance: NA; d_gene: TRBD2; j_gene: TRBJ2-5; CDR3aa: CASSLGTSGVQETQYF; CDR3nt: TGTGCCAGCAGCTTGGGGACTAGCGGGGTTCAAGAGACCCAGTACTTC
v_gene: TRBV7-2; len: 15; abundance: NA; d_gene: TRBD1; j_gene: TRBJ1-1; CDR3aa: CASSSYGTGETEAFF; CDR3nt: TGTGCCAGCAGTTCTTACGGGACAGGGGAGACTGAAGCTTTCTTT
v_gene: TRBV6-4; len: 18; abundance: NA; d_gene: NA; j_gene: TRBJ2-7; CDR3aa: CASSDPIGPLLKYYEQYF; CDR3nt: TGTGCCAGCAGTGACCCAATCGGGCCACTACTCAAATACTACGAGCAGTACTTC
v_gene: TRBV5-8; len: 14; abundance: NA; d_gene: NA; j_gene: TRBJ2-3; CDR3aa: CASSLHPLTDTQYF; CDR3nt: TGTGCCAGCAGCTTGCATCCGCTCACAGATACGCAGTATTTT
v_gene: TRBV27; len: 15; abundance: NA; d_gene: NA; j_gene: TRBJ2-2; CDR3aa: CASAVVDYNTGELFF; CDR3nt: TGTGCCAGCGCCGTGGTCGATTATAACACCGGGGAGCTGTTTTTT
v_gene: TRBV28; len: 16; abundance: NA; d_gene: TRBD1; j_gene: TRBJ1-3; CDR3aa: CASRNQGTASGNTIYF; CDR3nt: TGTGCCAGCAGAAATCAAGGGACAGCCTCTGGAAACACCATATATTTT
v_gene: TRBV5-6; len: 14; abundance: NA; d_gene: NA; j_gene: TRBJ2-7; CDR3aa: CASSLGAGSYEQYF; CDR3nt: TGTGCCAGCAGCTTGGGGGCAGGATCCTACGAGCAGTACTTC
v_gene: TRBV28; len: 15; abundance: NA; d_gene: NA; j_gene: TRBJ1-5; CDR3aa: CASSLESGGGQPQHF; CDR3nt: TGTGCCAGCAGTTTAGAGTCTGGGGGAGGTCAGCCCCAGCATTTT
v_gene: TRBV6-5; len: 15; abundance: NA; d_gene: TRBD2; j_gene: TRBJ2-3; CDR3aa: CASSGLAGGTDTQYF; CDR3nt: TGTGCCAGCAGCGGACTAGCGGGAGGGACAGATACGCAGTATTTT
v_gene: TRBV13; len: 13; abundance: NA; d_gene: NA; j_gene: TRBJ1-5; CDR3aa: CASSLARAQPQHF; CDR3nt: TGTGCCAGCAGCTTAGCCAGGGCTCAGCCCCAGCATTTT
v_gene: TRBV29-1; len: 14; abundance: NA; d_gene: NA; j_gene: TRBJ1-3; CDR3aa: CSVIRDQAGNTIYF; CDR3nt: TGCAGCGTTATCAGGGATCAAGCTGGAAACACCATATATTTT
v_gene: TRBV7-9; len: 17; abundance: once; d_gene: NA; j_gene: TRBJ2-2; CDR3aa: CASSLIATGYNTGELFF; CDR3nt: TGTGCCAGCAGCCTCATTGCGACAGGATATAACACCGGGGAGCTGTTTTTT
v_gene: TRBV7-9; len: 16; abundance: NA; d_gene: TRBD2; j_gene: TRBJ2-3; CDR3aa: CASSSGLAGRTDTQYF; CDR3nt: TGTGCCAGCAGCTCCGGACTAGCGGGTCGCACAGATACGCAGTATTTT
v_gene: TRBV9; len: 15; abundance: NA; d_gene: NA; j_gene: TRBJ1-2; CDR3aa: CASSVGQATVYGYTF; CDR3nt: TGTGCCAGCAGCGTCGGGCAGGCCACCGTCTATGGCTACACCTTC